The sequence of this TCR beta chain was determined in a study of blood T cells in healthy people across ages. In the case of this clonotype: A read error is possible here, since a much larger clone lies one base away.

There are 16 residues in the CDR3. Looked up from germline, CDR1 is MNHEY and CDR2 is SVGEGT. A second PCR of about 6 to 11 cycles used a sample-barcoded 5' primer and a J-beta primer mix. Each CDR3 protein is one row after TCRdb ran MiXCR on the 5' RACE reads. The sample holds fewer than 950,000 distinct CDR3 sequences, about 34% seen once. This receptor was obtained from a man aged 18 to 29 in good health. Sequencing was carried out using blood. The chain has TRBV6-2 or TRBV6-3 and TRBJ2-7, with TRBD1 identical over 8 bases. The CDR3 sequence is CTSSSPDRASTYEQYF. The DNA of the CDR3 is TGTACCAGCAGTTCCCCGGACAGGGCATCTACCTACGAGCAGTACTTC.